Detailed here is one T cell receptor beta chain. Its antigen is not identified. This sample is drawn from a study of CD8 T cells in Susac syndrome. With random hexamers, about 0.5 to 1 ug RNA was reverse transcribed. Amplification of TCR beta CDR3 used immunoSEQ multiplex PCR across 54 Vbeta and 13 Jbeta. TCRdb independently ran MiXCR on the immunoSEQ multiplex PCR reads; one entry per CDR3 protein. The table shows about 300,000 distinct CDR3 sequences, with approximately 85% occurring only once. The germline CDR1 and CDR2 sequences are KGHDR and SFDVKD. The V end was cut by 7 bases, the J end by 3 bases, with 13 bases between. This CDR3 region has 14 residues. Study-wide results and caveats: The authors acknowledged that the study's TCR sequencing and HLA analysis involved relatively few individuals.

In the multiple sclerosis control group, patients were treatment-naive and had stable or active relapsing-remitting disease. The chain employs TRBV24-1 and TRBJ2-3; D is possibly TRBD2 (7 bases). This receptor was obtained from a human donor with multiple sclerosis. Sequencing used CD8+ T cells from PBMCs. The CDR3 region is CATSEQGGTDTQYF. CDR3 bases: TGTGCCACCAGCGAACAGGGAGGGACAGATACGCAGTATTTT.